Listed below are T cell receptor beta chains from one sample, sequenced in a study of Graves' ophthalmopathy and Graves' hyperthyroidism. In TCRdb, the multiplex PCR reads were re-called with MiXCR into one record per CDR3 protein. The sample has 560,000 or so distinct CDR3 sequences, about two fifths seen once. The sequencing sample was made of peripheral blood or thyroid tissue (not recorded which). These receptors all come from an adult man with Graves' hyperthyroidism. The CDR3 runs from the conserved cysteine through the conserved F or W. Fields, in order: CDR3 length, J gene, V gene, clone size, D gene, CDR3 DNA, CDR3 protein. The D gene is left open where the match is weak. The size entry is marked missing in some rows and otherwise reads once, few, many or a size class.

>14|TRBJ1-1|TRBV12-3/TRBV12-4|.|TRBD1
TGTGCCAGCACAGGACAGGGGACGAACACTGAGGCTTTCTTT
CASTGQGTNTEAFF
>16|TRBJ2-3|TRBV20-1|.|TRBD1
TGCAGTGCTAGATCGCGGGACAGGGCCCTTACAGATACGCAGTATTTT
CSARSRDRALTDTQYF
>16|TRBJ2-1|TRBV5-1|.|TRBD2
TGCGCCAGCAGCTTCCCGTTCTCTAGCGGGGGTCCCGAGCAGTTCTTC
CASSFPFSSGGPEQFF
>14|TRBJ2-7|TRBV28|.|.
TGTGCCAGCAGTCCGCGACTAGATTTCTACGAGCAGTACTTC
CASSPRLDFYEQYF
>16|TRBJ2-3|TRBV7-2|.|TRBD2
TGTGCCAGCAGCTGGGGACTAGCGGGGGCCACAGATACGCAGTATTTT
CASSWGLAGATDTQYF
>15|TRBJ1-2|TRBV19|many|.
TGTGCCAGTAGTCCCAAGACAGGAACTAACTATGGCTACACCTTC
CASSPKTGTNYGYTF
>17|TRBJ1-3|TRBV10-2|.|.
TGCGCCAGCCGAATTCTTAGCGGGAGGGACTTTGCGAACACCATATATTTT
CASRILSGRDFANTIYF
>13|TRBJ2-7|TRBV10-3|many|.
TGTGCCATCAAAGCCAGGGTTGAAAGCGAGCAGTACTTC
CAIKARVESEQYF
>10|TRBJ1-2|TRBV20-1|.|.
TGCAGTGGCGCGGCTAGCGGCTACACCTTC
CSGAASGYTF
>12|TRBJ1-5|TRBV20-1|many|.
TGCAGTTCCACCTCTACTAATCAGCCCCAGCATTTT
CSSTSTNQPQHF
>15|TRBJ2-7|TRBV5-1|many|TRBD1
TGCGCCAGCAGCCAAACAACAGGGGGGACGGGCGAGCAGTACTTC
CASSQTTGGTGEQYF
>18|TRBJ2-7|TRBV7-9|.|TRBD1
TGTGCCAGCAGCCAAGACGAGGGACAGGGTCCGGCTAACTACGAGCAGTACTTC
CASSQDEGQGPANYEQYF
>16|TRBJ2-2|TRBV6-5|.|.
TGTGCCAGCAGTCGGACGCGACTATTGAACACCGGGGAGCTGTTTTTT
CASSRTRLLNTGELFF
>16|TRBJ2-7|TRBV4-2|many|.
TGTGCCAGCAGCCAAGATTTGACGGGGGCCAACTACGAGCAGTACTTC
CASSQDLTGANYEQYF
>12|TRBJ2-7|TRBV20-1|many|.
TGCAGTGCTGCACATCACTCCTACGAGCAGTACTTC
CSAAHHSYEQYF
>13|TRBJ2-7|TRBV20-1|.|.
TGCAGTGCTAGAGACGGGCCGTCCTACGAGCAGTACTTC
CSARDGPSYEQYF
>15|TRBJ1-6|TRBV19|few|.
TGTGCCAGTAGAGGGCTTGCGGGGTATAATTCACCCCTCCACTTT
CASRGLAGYNSPLHF
>13|TRBJ1-1|TRBV10-3|few|.
TGTGCCAGCTCACCGGAAGGGGTGACTGAAGCTTTCTTT
CASSPEGVTEAFF
>15|TRBJ1-2|TRBV29-1|many|.
TGCAGCGTTGAAGATCGCGGGGGGCGATACTATGGCTACACCTTC
CSVEDRGGRYYGYTF
>16|TRBJ1-5|TRBV6-1|.|.
TGTGCCAGCAGTACGCGACGGGCGCCTAGCAATCAGCCCCAGCATTTT
CASSTRRAPSNQPQHF
>15|TRBJ2-7|TRBV20-1|.|TRBD2
TGCAGTGCTAGAGATCAAGGGACTAGCATGTACGAGCAGTACTTC
CSARDQGTSMYEQYF
>15|TRBJ2-2|TRBV4-1|few|.
TGCGCCAGCAGCCCCACCGAGGGAGAAACCGGGGAGCTGTTTTTT
CASSPTEGETGELFF
>14|TRBJ2-2|TRBV20-1|many|TRBD1
TGCAGTGCACGGGACAGGGACCTCACCGGGGAGCTGTTTTTT
CSARDRDLTGELFF
>11|TRBJ1-2|TRBV7-2|.|.
TGTGCCACCGAGCGGGACTATGGCTACACCTTC
CATERDYGYTF
>15|TRBJ2-7|TRBV7-2|.|.
TGTGCCAGCAGCTTATCCCCGGATCGCACAGATACGCAGTACTTC
CASSLSPDRTDTQYF
>16|TRBJ2-5|TRBV7-9|.|.
TGTGCCAGCAGCTTAGTACGGGGGACCTTGGGTGAGACCCAGTACTTC
CASSLVRGTLGETQYF
>14|TRBJ2-7|TRBV4-1|many|.
TGCGCCAGCAGCCCGCGTATCTTCGGGGTGGAGCAGTACTTC
CASSPRIFGVEQYF
>14|TRBJ2-5|TRBV25-1|many|TRBD1
TGTGCCAGCGGGACCCCGACAGGGCTGGAGACCCAGTACTTC
CASGTPTGLETQYF
>13|TRBJ1-2|TRBV2|.|.
TGTGCCACCACCCGGGACGATGTGAACGGCTACACCTTC
CATTRDDVNGYTF
>16|TRBJ2-5|TRBV7-2|many|.
TGTGCCAGCAGCACTCGCCCCGGGAGATCGGGGGAGACCCAGTACTTC
CASSTRPGRSGETQYF
>15|TRBJ2-7|TRBV10-3|.|TRBD1
TGTGCCAGCAGCTTCAACAGGGGGCGCGAGAACGAGCAGTACTTC
CASSFNRGRENEQYF
>13|TRBJ2-1|TRBV19|.|.
TGTGCCAGTAGTATCGTGGGATACAATGAGCAGTTCTTC
CASSIVGYNEQFF
>15|TRBJ1-3|TRBV18|few|.
TGTGCCAGCTCACCAGCACCAAACTCTGGAAACACCATATATTTT
CASSPAPNSGNTIYF
>13|TRBJ1-1|TRBV29-1|.|.
TGCAGCGTTGATTCTTGGGCAGTCGCTGAAGCTTTCTTT
CSVDSWAVAEAFF
>12|TRBJ1-2|TRBV6-5|many|.
TGTGCCAGCAGTTACCCGGGACCTGGCTACACCTTC
CASSYPGPGYTF
>15|TRBJ1-2|TRBV6-1|many|.
TGTGCCAGCAGTGAATACTTGGGCAAAAGTTATGGCTACACCTTC
CASSEYLGKSYGYTF
>13|TRBJ1-2|TRBV4-1|few|.
TGCGCCAGCAGTGAGGTGAAACCGAGTGGCTACACCTTC
CASSEVKPSGYTF
>16|TRBJ1-3|TRBV7-2|.|.
TGTGCCAGCAGCTTGGCCGCAGACCTCTCTGGAAACACCATATATTTT
CASSLAADLSGNTIYF
>14|TRBJ2-7|TRBV28|many|TRBD1
TGTGCCAGCAGGGCACAGGGGGCCTCTCGCGAGCAGTACTTC
CASRAQGASREQYF
>12|TRBJ2-5|TRBV29-1|.|.
TGCAGCGAGGGACTGTTTGGAGAGACCCAGTACTTC
CSEGLFGETQYF
>13|TRBJ1-2|TRBV7-2|few|.
TGTGCCAGCAGCCACCACCCTAACTATGGCTACACCTTC
CASSHHPNYGYTF
>16|TRBJ1-4|TRBV19|few|.
TGTGCCAGTAGTATCCGGCCAGGAGCAACTAATGAAAAACTGTTTTTT
CASSIRPGATNEKLFF
>15|TRBJ1-6|TRBV4-1|few|.
TGCGCCAGCAGCCAAACCCCGGGTCGGGATTCACCCCTCCACTTT
CASSQTPGRDSPLHF
>14|TRBJ2-7|TRBV20-1|.|TRBD1
TGCAGTGTACCTCCGGGACAGGGACCCTACGAGCAGTACTTC
CSVPPGQGPYEQYF
>12|TRBJ2-5|TRBV29-1|.|TRBD1
TGCAGCATAGGACAGGGGCGGGAGACCCAGTACTTC
CSIGQGRETQYF
>18|TRBJ1-6|TRBV7-8|many|TRBD1
TGTGCCAGCAGCTCCACGGACAGGGGGAGCTCCTATAATTCACCCCTCCACTTT
CASSSTDRGSSYNSPLHF
>17|TRBJ2-2|TRBV5-1|many|TRBD2
TGCGCCAGCAGCCAAATACCTAGCGGGAGAGGGACCGGGGAGCTGTTTTTT
CASSQIPSGRGTGELFF
>14|TRBJ2-7|TRBV7-8|many|.
TGTGCCAGCAGCTTAGGAGGGGTATACGACGAGCAGTACTTC
CASSLGGVYDEQYF
>15|TRBJ2-7|TRBV7-3|.|TRBD1
TGTGCCAACAGCACCCGAGGACAGGGTTTTGAGGAGCAGTACTTC
CANSTRGQGFEEQYF
>14|TRBJ1-1|TRBV15|.|.
TGTGCCACCAGCAGAGACAGGGGAGCCACTGAAGCTTTCTTT
CATSRDRGATEAFF
>14|TRBJ1-4|TRBV7-9|many|TRBD1
TGTGCCAGCAGAGCCGGGACAGGGAGGGAAAAACTGTTTTTT
CASRAGTGREKLFF
>14|TRBJ1-2|TRBV29-1|.|TRBD1
TGCAGCGCCGAACCGGACAGGGTTGACTATGGCTACACCTTC
CSAEPDRVDYGYTF
>14|TRBJ1-5|TRBV24-1|many|.
TGTGCCACCAGTGATTTCGGGCAGGGACAGCCCCAGCATTTT
CATSDFGQGQPQHF